This is a list of T cell receptor beta chains from one sample in a study of blood T cell repertoires in COVID-19. Using immunoSEQ multiplex PCR, the repertoire was profiled, and TCRdb retains in-frame clones only, with some absent. Among about 370,000 clones, more than 70% were seen once, and the ten largest hold around 3%. The sequencing sample was made of peripheral blood. All receptors derive from a woman aged 25 to 45 with COVID-19, enrolled during active disease. CDR3s include the opening cysteine and the closing phenylalanine or tryptophan. A D gene is named only where the DNA matches it firmly. Rows give clone size only sometimes, using once, few, many, or a class for an expanded clone.

TRBV5-1	TRBJ2-2	NA	NA	CASSLETQNTGELFF	TGCGCCAGCAGCTTGGAGACTCAGAACACCGGGGAGCTGTTTTTT
TRBV4-3	TRBJ1-6	NA	NA	CASSQDPTPGHGYNSPLHF	TGCGCCAGCAGCCAAGACCCAACACCTGGACACGGCTATAATTCACCCCTCCACTTT
TRBV11-2	TRBJ2-1	NA	TRBD1	CASSSTGASYNEQFF	TGTGCCAGCAGCTCAACAGGGGCCTCCTACAATGAGCAGTTCTTC
TRBV18	TRBJ2-6	NA	NA	CASSLQGLAPSGANVLTF	TGTGCCAGCTCACTTCAGGGGCTAGCCCCCAGTGGGGCCAACGTCCTGACTTTC
TRBV5-5	TRBJ1-2	NA	NA	CASSLSAGWANYGYTF	TGTGCCAGCAGCTTGTCTGCAGGGTGGGCCAACTATGGCTACACCTTC
TRBV7-2	TRBJ2-3	NA	NA	CASSPPSRGADTQYF	TGTGCCAGCAGCCCTCCATCTCGGGGGGCGGATACGCAGTATTTT
TRBV12-3/TRBV12-4	TRBJ2-5	NA	NA	CASSLQETQYF	TGTGCCAGCAGTTTGCAGGAGACCCAGTACTTC
TRBV10-3	TRBJ2-1	NA	TRBD2	CAISYKLAGGPDSYNEQFF	TGTGCCATCAGCTACAAACTAGCGGGAGGGCCGGACTCCTACAATGAGCAGTTCTTC
TRBV11-3	TRBJ2-1	NA	NA	CASSFPGQGGNEQFF	TGTGCCAGCAGCTTTCCCGGGCAGGGCGGAAATGAGCAGTTCTTC
TRBV7-2	TRBJ1-1	NA	TRBD1	CASSLGQGLNTEAFF	TGTGCCAGCAGCTTAGGACAGGGCTTGAACACTGAAGCTTTCTTT
TRBV6-2/TRBV6-3	TRBJ2-7	many	TRBD2	CASSEPTSGDSSYEQYF	TGTGCCAGCAGCGAACCGACTAGCGGGGACAGCTCCTACGAGCAGTACTTC
TRBV3-1/TRBV3-2	TRBJ2-5	few	NA	CASSPGLRETQYF	TGTGCCAGCAGCCCAGGACTGCGGGAGACCCAGTACTTC
TRBV27	TRBJ2-1	many	TRBD1	CASSRTGLDEQFF	TGTGCCAGCAGCCGGACAGGGTTAGATGAGCAGTTCTTC
TRBV15	TRBJ2-2	NA	NA	CATSPPLGGEKAGELFF	TGTGCCACCAGCCCCCCCCTAGGGGGAGAGAAAGCCGGGGAGCTGTTTTTT
TRBV5-1	TRBJ2-1	NA	TRBD1	CASSSTSGGPSSYNEQFF	TGCGCCAGCAGCTCAACCTCAGGGGGCCCGAGCTCCTACAATGAGCAGTTCTTC
TRBV10-3	TRBJ1-1	NA	TRBD1	CAIRDRESTEAFF	TGTGCCATCAGGGACAGGGAGAGCACTGAAGCTTTCTTT
TRBV7-2	TRBJ1-4	NA	NA	CASSLDAGEKLFF	TGTGCCAGCAGCTTAGATGCGGGGGAAAAACTGTTTTTT
TRBV6-1	TRBJ1-6	NA	TRBD1	CASNDRGWGSYNSPLHF	TGTGCCAGCAATGACAGGGGGTGGGGGTCCTATAATTCACCCCTCCACTTT
TRBV27	TRBJ2-3	NA	TRBD2	CASSLSSGGSTDTQYF	TGTGCCAGCAGTTTGTCTAGCGGGGGCAGCACAGATACGCAGTATTTT
TRBV27	TRBJ2-7	NA	NA	CASSFGGRVYDEQYF	TGTGCCAGCAGTTTTGGGGGCAGGGTATACGACGAGCAGTACTTC
TRBV3-1/TRBV3-2	TRBJ2-3	NA	NA	CASSRRAGSTDTQYF	TGTGCCAGCAGCCGAAGGGCGGGGTCCACAGATACGCAGTATTTT
TRBV5-5	TRBJ2-3	NA	NA	CASSFLQVPHDTQYF	TGTGCCAGCAGCTTTTTACAGGTCCCGCACGATACGCAGTATTTT
TRBV9	TRBJ1-2	NA	TRBD1	CASSVEGQGYYGYTF	TGTGCCAGCAGCGTAGAGGGACAGGGGTACTATGGCTACACCTTC
TRBV5-1	TRBJ2-3	NA	TRBD1	CASRLRPGTALWDTQYF	TGCGCCAGCAGATTACGACCAGGGACAGCCCTGTGGGATACGCAGTATTTT
TRBV29-1	TRBJ2-1	NA	TRBD2	CSVGSTSGRSYNEQFF	TGCAGCGTTGGATCGACTAGCGGGCGCTCCTACAATGAGCAGTTCTTC
TRBV29-1	TRBJ2-1	NA	NA	CSVAMRAVNEQFF	TGCAGCGTCGCAATGCGGGCCGTTAATGAGCAGTTCTTC
TRBV6-6	TRBJ2-2	NA	NA	CASRTNKDRRLFF	TGTGCCAGCAGGACTAATAAAGACAGGCGGCTGTTTTTT
TRBV6-5	TRBJ2-3	NA	TRBD1	CASSYSTGIADTQYF	TGTGCCAGCAGTTACTCGACAGGGATAGCAGATACGCAGTATTTT
TRBV18	TRBJ1-5	NA	TRBD1	CASSPGTVNQPQHF	TGTGCCAGCTCACCGGGGACAGTCAATCAGCCCCAGCATTTT
TRBV7-9	TRBJ1-6	NA	NA	CASSSAGGNSPLHF	TGTGCCAGCAGCTCCGCGGGGGGGAACTCACCCCTCCACTTT
TRBV4-3	TRBJ2-1	NA	TRBD1	CASSQNFPGQGGDEQFF	TGCGCCAGCAGCCAAAACTTCCCGGGACAGGGGGGGGATGAGCAGTTCTTC
TRBV28	TRBJ2-5	NA	NA	CASSLSLPQETQYF	TGTGCCAGCAGTTTGAGCCTGCCCCAAGAGACCCAGTACTTC
TRBV7-9	TRBJ2-3	once	NA	CASSLGLGTDTQYF	TGTGCCAGCAGCTTAGGACTAGGCACAGATACGCAGTATTTT
TRBV24-1	TRBJ2-2	NA	TRBD1	CATRDPGTGSGELFF	TGTGCCACCAGAGACCCGGGGACAGGGTCCGGGGAGCTGTTTTTT
TRBV30	TRBJ1-5	NA	NA	CAWSALPAQFSNQPQHF	TGTGCCTGGAGCGCCCTCCCGGCACAGTTTAGCAATCAGCCCCAGCATTTT
TRBV10-3	TRBJ1-1	NA	NA	CAISHLGGNTEAFF	TGTGCCATCAGTCACCTAGGCGGGAACACTGAAGCTTTCTTT
TRBV19	TRBJ2-5	NA	TRBD1	CASSIGGQGEETQYF	TGTGCCAGTAGTATAGGCGGGCAGGGGGAAGAGACCCAGTACTTC